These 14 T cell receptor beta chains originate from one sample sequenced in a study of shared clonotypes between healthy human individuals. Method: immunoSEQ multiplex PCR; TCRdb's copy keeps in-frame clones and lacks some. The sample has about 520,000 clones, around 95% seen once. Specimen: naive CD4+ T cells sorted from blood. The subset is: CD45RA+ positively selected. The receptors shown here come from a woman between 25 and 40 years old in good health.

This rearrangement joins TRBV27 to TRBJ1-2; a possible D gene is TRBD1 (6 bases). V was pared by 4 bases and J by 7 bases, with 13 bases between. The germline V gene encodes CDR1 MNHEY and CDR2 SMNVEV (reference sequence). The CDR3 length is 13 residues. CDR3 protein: CASSSGQGLGYTF. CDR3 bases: TGTGCCAGCAGTTCAGGGCAGGGGCTTGGCTACACCTTC.

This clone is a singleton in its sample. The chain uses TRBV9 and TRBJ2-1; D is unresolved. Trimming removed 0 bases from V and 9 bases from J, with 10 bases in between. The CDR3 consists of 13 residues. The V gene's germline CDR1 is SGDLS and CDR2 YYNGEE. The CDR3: CASSVDSFGEQFF. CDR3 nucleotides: TGTGCCAGCAGCGTAGATAGTTTCGGTGAGCAGTTCTTC.

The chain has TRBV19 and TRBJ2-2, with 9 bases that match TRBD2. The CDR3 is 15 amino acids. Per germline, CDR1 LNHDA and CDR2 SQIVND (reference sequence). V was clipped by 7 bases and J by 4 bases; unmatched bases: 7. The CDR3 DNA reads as TGTGCCAGTATTAACTTAGCGGGAGTCACCGGGGAGCTGTTTTTT. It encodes CASINLAGVTGELFF.

The CDR3 is CSAGQGGSYEQYF. CDR3 bases: TGCAGCGCCGGACAGGGTGGTTCCTACGAGCAGTACTTC. V gene TRBV29-1 combines with J gene TRBJ2-7, with TRBD1 matching over 8 bases. The CDR3 has 13 amino acids. Germline V lookup: CDR1 SQVTM, CDR2 ANQGSEA. J was trimmed by 1 base and V by 7 bases; bases with no gene match: 6.

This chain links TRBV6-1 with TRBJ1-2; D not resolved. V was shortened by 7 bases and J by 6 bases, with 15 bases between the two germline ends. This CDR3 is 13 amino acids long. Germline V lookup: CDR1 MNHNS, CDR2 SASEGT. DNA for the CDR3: TGTGCCAGCAAAGCAGGAGGGAGGAATGGCTACACCTTC. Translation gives CASKAGGRNGYTF.

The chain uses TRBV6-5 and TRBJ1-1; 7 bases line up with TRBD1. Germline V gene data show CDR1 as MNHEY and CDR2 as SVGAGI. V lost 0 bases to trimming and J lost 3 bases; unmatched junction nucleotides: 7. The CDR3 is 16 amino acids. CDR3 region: CASSYSYRGLYTEAFF. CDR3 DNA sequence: TGTGCCAGCAGTTACTCTTACAGGGGATTGTACACTGAAGCTTTCTTT.

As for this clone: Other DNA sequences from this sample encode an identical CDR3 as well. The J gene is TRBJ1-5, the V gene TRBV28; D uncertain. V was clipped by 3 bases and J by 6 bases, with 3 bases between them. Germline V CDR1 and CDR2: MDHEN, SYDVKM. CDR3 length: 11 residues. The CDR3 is CASSFGQPQHF. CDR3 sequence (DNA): TGTGCCAGCAGTTTTGGTCAGCCCCAGCATTTT.

CDR3 in DNA: TGTGCCAGCAGTTCCCAGGGAGTGCGGGAGACCCAGTACTTC. This encodes CASSSQGVRETQYF. The V and J genes are TRBV28 and TRBJ2-5; D is perhaps TRBD1 or TRBD2 (5 bases each). This CDR3 comprises 14 residues. Trimming took 4 bases from V and 5 from J, leaving 14 bases between them. CDR1 and CDR2 (germline): MDHEN, SYDVKM. The full variable domain, its missing parts supplied by reference TRBV28 and TRBJ2-5, is DVKVTQSSRYLVKRTGEKVFLECVQDMDHENMFWYRQDPGLGLRLIYFSYDVKMKEKGDIPEGYSVSREKKERFSLILESASTNQTSMYLCASSSQGVRETQYFGPGTRLLVL.

The chain's CDR3 is CASSLPGYDTEAFF. CDR3 sequence (DNA): TGTGCCAGCAGTTTACCCGGCTACGACACTGAAGCTTTCTTT. This sequence joins TRBV28 and TRBJ1-1, with unresolved D. The CDR3 is 14 amino acids. V was clipped by 2 bases and J by 3 bases, with 10 bases between them. Germline CDR1 reads MDHEN; CDR2 reads SYDVKM. The complete variable domain, with remaining parts taken from reference TRBV28 and TRBJ1-1, reads DVKVTQSSRYLVKRTGEKVFLECVQDMDHENMFWYRQDPGLGLRLIYFSYDVKMKEKGDIPEGYSVSREKKERFSLILESASTNQTSMYLCASSLPGYDTEAFFGQGTRLTVV.

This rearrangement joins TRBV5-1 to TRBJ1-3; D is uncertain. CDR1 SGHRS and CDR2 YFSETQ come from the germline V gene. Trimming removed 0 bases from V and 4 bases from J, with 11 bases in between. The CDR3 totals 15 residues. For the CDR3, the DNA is TGCGCCAGCAGCTTGGAAGGGCGCGGAGGAAACACCATATATTTT. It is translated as CASSLEGRGGNTIYF. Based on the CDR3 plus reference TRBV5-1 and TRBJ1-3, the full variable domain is KAGVTQTPRYLIKTRGQQVTLSCSPISGHRSVSWYQQTPGQGLQFLFEYFSETQRNKGNFPGRFSGRQFSNSRSEMNVSTLELGDSALYLCASSLEGRGGNTIYFGEGSWLTVV.

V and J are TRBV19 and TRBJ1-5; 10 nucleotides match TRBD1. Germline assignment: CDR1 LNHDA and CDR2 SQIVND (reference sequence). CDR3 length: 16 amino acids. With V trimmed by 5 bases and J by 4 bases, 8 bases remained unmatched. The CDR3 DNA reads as TGTGCCAGTAGTTCTACGGGACAGGGGAAAAATCAGCCCCAGCATTTT. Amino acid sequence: CASSSTGQGKNQPQHF. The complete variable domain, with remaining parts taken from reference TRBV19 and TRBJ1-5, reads DGGITQSPKYLFRKEGQNVTLSCEQNLNHDAMYWYRQDPGQGLRLIYYSQIVNDFQKGDIAEGYSVSREKKESFPLTVTSAQKNPTAFYLCASSSTGQGKNQPQHFGDGTRLSIL.

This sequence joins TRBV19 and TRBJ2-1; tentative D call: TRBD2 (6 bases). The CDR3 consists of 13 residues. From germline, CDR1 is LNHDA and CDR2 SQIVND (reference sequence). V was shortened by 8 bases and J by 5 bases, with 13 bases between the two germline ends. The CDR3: CASGLARDNEQFF. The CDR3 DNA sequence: TGTGCCAGTGGGCTAGCGAGAGACAATGAGCAGTTCTTC.

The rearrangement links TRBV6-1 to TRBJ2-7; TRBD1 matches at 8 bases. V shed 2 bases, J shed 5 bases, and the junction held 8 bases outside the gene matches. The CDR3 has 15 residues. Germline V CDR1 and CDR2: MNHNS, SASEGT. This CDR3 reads CASSETQGARDEQYF. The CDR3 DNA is TGTGCCAGCAGTGAAACCCAGGGGGCTCGGGACGAGCAGTACTTC.

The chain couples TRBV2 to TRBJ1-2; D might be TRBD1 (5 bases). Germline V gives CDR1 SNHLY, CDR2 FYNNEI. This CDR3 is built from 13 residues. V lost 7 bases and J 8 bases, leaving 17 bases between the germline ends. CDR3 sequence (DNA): TGTGCCAGCAAAGAGAGTACAGGAGGGGGCTACACCTTC. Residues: CASKESTGGGYTF.